These T cell receptor beta chains were read from a single sample in a study of blood T cell repertoires in COVID-19. The data were produced by immunoSEQ multiplex PCR, yet TCRdb's version contains in-frame clones alone and is incomplete. The sample includes around 200,000 clones, around 81% of them seen just once. The sample taken for sequencing was peripheral blood. The source of these receptors is a woman in her 70s with acute or convalescent COVID-19. The CDR3 runs from the conserved cysteine through the conserved F or W.

V gene,CDR3 protein
TRBV3-1/TRBV3-2,CASSQGHSFYEQYF
TRBV19,CATDRANYGYTF
TRBV6-5,CASSPGEVVETQYF
TRBV2,CASSRDRAIGEQYF
TRBV5-8,CASRRLAGMGTGELFF
TRBV6-2/TRBV6-3,CASSHLGQGASRSTDTQYF
TRBV5-1,CASTLQGPQETQYF
TRBV3-1/TRBV3-2,CASSPLTQMNTEAFF
TRBV19,CASSRSTTGNTIYF
TRBV10-3,CAIGEGETQYF
TRBV6-6,CASSYLNPGQGGDYTF
TRBV6-6,CASSRLAGADTQYF
TRBV3-1/TRBV3-2,CASSQGGWNTEAFF
TRBV2,CASSDNRVLGTAQHF
TRBV18,CASSSVTGGGGTEAFF
TRBV18,CASSPGRNTEAFF
TRBV10-3,CAISESMGADYGYTF
TRBV7-3,CASSRTGEGGSFF
TRBV2,CASSFPQLSTDTQYF